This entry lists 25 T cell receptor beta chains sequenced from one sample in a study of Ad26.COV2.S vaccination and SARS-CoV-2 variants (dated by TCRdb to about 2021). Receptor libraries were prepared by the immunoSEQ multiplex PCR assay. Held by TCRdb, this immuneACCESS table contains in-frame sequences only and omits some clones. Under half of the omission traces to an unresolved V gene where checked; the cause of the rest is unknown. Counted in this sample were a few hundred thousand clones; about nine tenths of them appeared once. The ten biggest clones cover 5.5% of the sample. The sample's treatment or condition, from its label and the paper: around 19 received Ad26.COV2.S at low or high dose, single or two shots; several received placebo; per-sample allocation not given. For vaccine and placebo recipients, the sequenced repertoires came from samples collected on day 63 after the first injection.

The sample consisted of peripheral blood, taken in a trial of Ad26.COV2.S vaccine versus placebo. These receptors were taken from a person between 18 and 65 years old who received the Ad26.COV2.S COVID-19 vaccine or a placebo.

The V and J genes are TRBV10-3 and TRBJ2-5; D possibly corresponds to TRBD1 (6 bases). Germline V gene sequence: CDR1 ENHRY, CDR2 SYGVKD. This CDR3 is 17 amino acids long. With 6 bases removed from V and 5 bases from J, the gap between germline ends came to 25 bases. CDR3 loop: CAISTGTTTTPGETQYF. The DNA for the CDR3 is TGTGCCATCAGCACCGGGACAACCACTACCCCTGGGGAGACCCAGTACTTC.

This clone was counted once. CDR3 coding DNA: TGTGCCAGCAGCTACGCCAGGGACGGGGAAAAACTGTTTTTT. Encoded protein: CASSYARDGEKLFF. The chain uses TRBV5-4 and TRBJ1-4, with D possibly matching TRBD1 (5 bases). V lost 3 bases and J lost 8, with 14 bases in between. Germline loops: CDR1 SGHNT, CDR2 YYREEE (reference sequence). This CDR3 comprises 14 residues.

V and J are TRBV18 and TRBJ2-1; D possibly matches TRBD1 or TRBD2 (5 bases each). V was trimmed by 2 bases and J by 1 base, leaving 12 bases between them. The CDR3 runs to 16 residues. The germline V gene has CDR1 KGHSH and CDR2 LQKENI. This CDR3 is CASSPFGTISYNEQFF. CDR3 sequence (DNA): TGTGCCAGCTCACCATTTGGGACCATTTCCTACAATGAGCAGTTCTTC.

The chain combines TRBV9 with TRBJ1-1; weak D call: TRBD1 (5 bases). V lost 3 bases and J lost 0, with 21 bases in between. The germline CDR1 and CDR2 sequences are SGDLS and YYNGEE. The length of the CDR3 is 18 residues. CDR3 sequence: CASSAGDWGETLNTEAFF. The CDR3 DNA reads TGTGCCAGCAGCGCGGGAGACTGGGGGGAAACGTTGAACACTGAAGCTTTCTTT.

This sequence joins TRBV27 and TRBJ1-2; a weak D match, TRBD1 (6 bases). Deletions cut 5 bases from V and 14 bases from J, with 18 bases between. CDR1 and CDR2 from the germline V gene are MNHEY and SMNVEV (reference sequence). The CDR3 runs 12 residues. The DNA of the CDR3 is TGTGCCAGCAGTCCCCACAACAGGGCCCAGACCTTC. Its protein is CASSPHNRAQTF.

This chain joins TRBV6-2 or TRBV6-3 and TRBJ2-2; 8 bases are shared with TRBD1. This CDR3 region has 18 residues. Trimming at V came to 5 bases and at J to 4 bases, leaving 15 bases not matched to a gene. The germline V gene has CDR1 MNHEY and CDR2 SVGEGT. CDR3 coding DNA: TGTGCCAGCAGTCACTACGCCAGGACAGGGACCCTCACCGGGGAGCTGTTTTTT. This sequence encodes CASSHYARTGTLTGELFF.

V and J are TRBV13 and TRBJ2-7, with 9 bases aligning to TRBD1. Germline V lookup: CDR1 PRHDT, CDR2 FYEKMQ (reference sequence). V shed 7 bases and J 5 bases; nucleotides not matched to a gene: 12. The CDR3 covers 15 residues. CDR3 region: CASTLPGQGFHEQYF. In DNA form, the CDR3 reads TGTGCCAGCACCCTCCCGGGACAGGGTTTCCACGAGCAGTACTTC.

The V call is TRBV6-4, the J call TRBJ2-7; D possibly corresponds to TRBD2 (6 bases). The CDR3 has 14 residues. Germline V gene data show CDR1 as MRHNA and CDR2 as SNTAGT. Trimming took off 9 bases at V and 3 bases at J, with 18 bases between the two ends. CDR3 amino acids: CARKGFAGRYEQYV. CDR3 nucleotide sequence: TGTGCCAGGAAGGGGTTTGCGGGACGCTACGAGCAGTACGTC.

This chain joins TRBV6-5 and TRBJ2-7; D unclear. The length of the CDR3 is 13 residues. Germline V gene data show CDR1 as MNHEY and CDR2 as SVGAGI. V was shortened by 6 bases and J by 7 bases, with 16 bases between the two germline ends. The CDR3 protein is CASSPSVSREQYF. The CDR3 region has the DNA TGTGCCAGCAGCCCCTCTGTGAGTAGAGAGCAGTACTTC.

The CDR3 protein is CASSITEMNTEAFF. CDR3 nucleotides: TGTGCCAGCAGCATTACTGAAATGAACACTGAAGCTTTCTTT. The V gene is TRBV13, the J gene TRBJ1-1; no clear D gene. The CDR3 is 14 residues long. CDR1 and CDR2 (germline): PRHDT, FYEKMQ (reference sequence). Trimming pared 5 bases from V and 0 bases from J, leaving 10 bases between.

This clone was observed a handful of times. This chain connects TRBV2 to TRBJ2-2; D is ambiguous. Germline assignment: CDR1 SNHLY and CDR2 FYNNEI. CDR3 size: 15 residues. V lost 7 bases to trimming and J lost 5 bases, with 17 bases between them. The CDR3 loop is CASKEEQVGTGELFF. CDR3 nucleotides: TGTGCCAGCAAAGAGGAGCAGGTGGGGACCGGGGAGCTGTTTTTT.

For the CDR3, the DNA is TGTGCCAGCAGTTATTGGATAGGAGCCTACGAGCAGTACTTC. It specifies CASSYWIGAYEQYF. The chain employs TRBV6-5 and TRBJ2-7; the D is unclear. Trimming took 3 bases from V and 2 from J, leaving 11 bases between them. The CDR3 runs to 14 residues. Germline V lookup: CDR1 MNHEY, CDR2 SVGAGI.

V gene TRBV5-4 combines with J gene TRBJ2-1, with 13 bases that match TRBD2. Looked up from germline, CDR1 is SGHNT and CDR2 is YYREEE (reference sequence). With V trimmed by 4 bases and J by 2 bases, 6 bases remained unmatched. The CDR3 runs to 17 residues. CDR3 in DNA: TGTGCCAGCAGCGATGGACTAGCGGGAGCGACCTACAATGAGCAGTTCTTC. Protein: CASSDGLAGATYNEQFF.

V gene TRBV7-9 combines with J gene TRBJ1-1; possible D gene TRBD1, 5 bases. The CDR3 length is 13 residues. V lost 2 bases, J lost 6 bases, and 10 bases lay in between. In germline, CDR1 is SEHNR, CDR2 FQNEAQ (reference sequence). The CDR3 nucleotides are TGTGCCAGCAGCTTACAGGGAAGGGCTGAAGCTTTCTTT. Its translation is CASSLQGRAEAFF.

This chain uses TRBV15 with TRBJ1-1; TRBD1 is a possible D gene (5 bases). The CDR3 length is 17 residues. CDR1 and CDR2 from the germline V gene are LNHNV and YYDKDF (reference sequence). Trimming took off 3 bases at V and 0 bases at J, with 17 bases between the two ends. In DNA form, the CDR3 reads TGTGCCACCAGCAGTGTAGGGGTTACTAACATGAACACTGAAGCTTTCTTT. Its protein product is CATSSVGVTNMNTEAFF.

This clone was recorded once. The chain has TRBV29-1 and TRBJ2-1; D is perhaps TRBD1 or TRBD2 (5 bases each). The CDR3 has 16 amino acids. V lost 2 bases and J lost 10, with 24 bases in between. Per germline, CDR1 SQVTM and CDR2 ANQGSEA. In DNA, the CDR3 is TGCAGCGTTGAAAGGTCCGTGGGAGCAGGGTTAGGGGAGCAGTTCTTC. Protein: CSVERSVGAGLGEQFF.

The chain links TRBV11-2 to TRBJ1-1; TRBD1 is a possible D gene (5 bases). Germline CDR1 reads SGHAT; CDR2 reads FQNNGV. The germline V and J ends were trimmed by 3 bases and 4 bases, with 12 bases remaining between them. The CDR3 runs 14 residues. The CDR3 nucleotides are TGTGCCAGCAGCTTCCCCTGGGGGGGCACTGAAGCTTTCTTT. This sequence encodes CASSFPWGGTEAFF.

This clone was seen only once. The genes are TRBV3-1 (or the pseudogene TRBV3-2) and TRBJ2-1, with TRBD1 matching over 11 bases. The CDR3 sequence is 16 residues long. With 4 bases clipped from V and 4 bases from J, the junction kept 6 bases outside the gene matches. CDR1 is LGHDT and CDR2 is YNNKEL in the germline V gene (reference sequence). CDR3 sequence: CASSLSGTGGYNEQFF. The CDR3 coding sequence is TGTGCCAGCAGCCTATCCGGGACAGGGGGTTACAATGAGCAGTTCTTC.

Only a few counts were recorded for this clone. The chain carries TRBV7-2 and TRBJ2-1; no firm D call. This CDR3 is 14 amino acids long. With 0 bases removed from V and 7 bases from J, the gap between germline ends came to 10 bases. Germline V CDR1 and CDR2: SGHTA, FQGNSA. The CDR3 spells CASSLAGSINEQFF. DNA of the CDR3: TGTGCCAGCAGCTTAGCCGGGTCGATTAATGAGCAGTTCTTC.

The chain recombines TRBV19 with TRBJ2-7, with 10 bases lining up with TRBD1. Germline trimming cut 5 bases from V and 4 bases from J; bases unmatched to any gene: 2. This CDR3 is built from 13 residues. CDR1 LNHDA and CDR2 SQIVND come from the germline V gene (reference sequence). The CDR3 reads CASSWGQGYEQYV. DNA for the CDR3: TGTGCCAGTAGTTGGGGACAGGGGTACGAGCAGTACGTC.

CDR3 protein: CSVVWNRGGSSNQPQHF. The CDR3 DNA reads TGCAGCGTTGTTTGGAACAGGGGAGGGTCTAGCAATCAGCCCCAGCATTTT. V is TRBV29-1 and J is TRBJ1-5; 7 nucleotides agree with TRBD1. The CDR3 spans 17 residues. CDR1 SQVTM and CDR2 ANQGSEA come from the germline V gene. After removal of 4 bases from V and 0 bases from J, the junction contained 12 bases not matched to a gene.

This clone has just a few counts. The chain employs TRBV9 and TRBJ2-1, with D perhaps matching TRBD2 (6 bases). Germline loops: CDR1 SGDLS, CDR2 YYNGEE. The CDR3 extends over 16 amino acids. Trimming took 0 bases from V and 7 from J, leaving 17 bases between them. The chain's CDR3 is CASSVAEGASYNEQFF. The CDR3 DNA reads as TGTGCCAGCAGCGTAGCGGAGGGAGCCTCATATAATGAGCAGTTCTTC.

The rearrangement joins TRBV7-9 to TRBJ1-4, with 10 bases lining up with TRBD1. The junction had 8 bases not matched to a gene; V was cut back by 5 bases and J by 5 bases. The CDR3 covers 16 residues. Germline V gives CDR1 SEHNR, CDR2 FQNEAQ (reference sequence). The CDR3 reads CASSLGQGDLNEKLFF. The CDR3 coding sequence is TGTGCCAGCAGCCTTGGACAGGGGGATTTAAATGAAAAACTGTTTTTT.

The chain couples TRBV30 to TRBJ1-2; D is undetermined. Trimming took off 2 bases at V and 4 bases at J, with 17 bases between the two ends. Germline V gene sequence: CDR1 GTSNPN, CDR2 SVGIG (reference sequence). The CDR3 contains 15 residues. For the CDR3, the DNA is TGTGCCTGGAGTAGTGAGGCAGGCGTTCTCTATGGCTACACCTTC. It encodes CAWSSEAGVLYGYTF.

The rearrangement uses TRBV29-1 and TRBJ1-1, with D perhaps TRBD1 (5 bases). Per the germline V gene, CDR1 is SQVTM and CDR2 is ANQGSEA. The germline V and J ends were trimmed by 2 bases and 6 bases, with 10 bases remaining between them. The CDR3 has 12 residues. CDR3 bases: TGCAGCGTTGAACTGGGGGAGGCTGAAGCTTTCTTT. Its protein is CSVELGEAEAFF. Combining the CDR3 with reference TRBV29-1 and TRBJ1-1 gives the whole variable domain SAVISQKPSRDICQRGTSLTIQCQVDSQVTMMFWYRQQPGQSLTLIATANQGSEATYESGFVIDKFPISRPNLTFSTLTVSNMSPEDSSIYLCSVELGEAEAFFGQGTRLTVV.